The following is a TCR beta chain sequence with its context. The sample belongs to a study of blood T cell repertoires in COVID-19. Overall study: The origin of the acute and convalescent COVID-19 samples was the United States, Italy and Spain. T cells, B-cell-depleted T cells, or PBMCs provided the cDNA or gDNA that served as material.

CDR3 length: 14 residues. CDR1 is SQVTM and CDR2 is ANQGSEA in the germline V gene. Deletions cut 0 bases from V and 3 bases from J, with 12 bases between. In the original analysis: Reference gene primer amplification in the assay estimated nucleated cell counts. The method was immunoSEQ multiplex PCR; TCRdb's version includes in-frame clones alone and lacks a portion of them. That table supplies the V and J calls and clone size; D and trimming were determined from the DNA. The sample gives roughly 100,000 clones, more than 70% of which show up once; around a quarter is in the top ten. The receptor's source is a human donor in a cohort sampled during active COVID-19. Sequencing was carried out using peripheral blood. This chain connects TRBV29-1 to TRBJ2-7; a possible D gene is TRBD2 (6 bases). This chain's CDR3 is CSVEEGRTNYEQYF. CDR3 in DNA: TGCAGCGTTGAAGAGGGACGGACTAACTACGAGCAGTACTTC.